This T cell receptor beta chain came from a study of graft-versus-host responses after intestinal transplantation. Turning to the study itself: Recipients received multivisceral, liver-intestinal, or isolated intestinal transplants. Tacrolimus plus steroids were given to all recipients for about 3 years, preceded by anti-thymocyte globulin induction. Study-wide points: Analysis identified GvH clones in recipient marrow, with some appearing first in ileum or blood. The study associated peak circulating GvH clone levels with early post-transplant HvG declines.

Trimming left V 0 bases short and J 3 bases short, with 15 bases between. The CDR3 totals 16 residues. CDR1 and CDR2 from the germline V gene are LNHNV and YYDKDF (reference sequence). Using immunoSEQ multiplex PCR, the repertoire was profiled, and TCRdb retains in-frame clones only, with some absent. The table lists under 30,000 clones, 85% to 95% of them singletons, with just under 2% in the top ten. As concerns this clone: No antigen is known for it.

Specimen: PBMCs, collected 39 to 40 days after intestinal transplant. The J gene is TRBJ2-7, the V gene TRBV15, with D tentatively TRBD1 or TRBD2 (5 bases each). This TCR came from a human patient who received an intestinal transplant, so some T cells may come from the graft donor. The CDR3 protein is CATSRDLRGVGYEQYF. The CDR3 nucleotides are TGTGCCACCAGCAGAGATCTAAGAGGGGTTGGCTACGAGCAGTACTTC.